Listed below are T cell receptor beta chains from one sample, sequenced in a study of T cell changes during pregnancy in multiple sclerosis. This table comes from immunoSEQ multiplex PCR, and its TCRdb copy is limited to in-frame clones, with some not included. Seen here are 70,000 to 100,000 clones, about 92% observed once, and the top ten hold approximately 1.4%. The input for sequencing was peripheral blood, taken in the first trimester of pregnancy. The origin of the receptors is a female donor with multiple sclerosis, enrolled in a pregnancy study. The CDR3 runs from the conserved cysteine through the conserved F or W. The D gene is left open where the match is weak. Size tells how often a clone was seen (once, few, many) or the class of an expanded clone, and some rows leave it out.

D | size | J | V | DNA | CDR3
TRBD2 | NA | TRBJ2-7 | TRBV27 | TGTGCCAGCAGTCCCAGGACTAGCGGGACCCACGAGCAGTACTTC | CASSPRTSGTHEQYF
NA | NA | TRBJ2-5 | TRBV5-6 | TGTGCCAGCAGCTTGTTAAAGCGCATGGTGACCCAGTACTTC | CASSLLKRMVTQYF
NA | NA | TRBJ1-1 | TRBV7-2 | TGTGCCAGCAGCTCCATTCAATCGGGGGGAGCTTTCTTT | CASSSIQSGGAFF
NA | NA | TRBJ1-1 | TRBV6-1 | TGTGCCAGCAGTGACCCCTTCGAGGGGGAGAACACTGAAGCTTTCTTT | CASSDPFEGENTEAFF
NA | NA | TRBJ2-3 | TRBV5-6 | TGTGCCAGCAGCTCTACCGGTTTGGGGGGAGACCGGACAGATACGCAGTATTTT | CASSSTGLGGDRTDTQYF
NA | NA | TRBJ1-1 | TRBV28 | TGTGCCAGCAGTTCAGGGACATTGAACACTGAAGCTTTCTTT | CASSSGTLNTEAFF
NA | once | TRBJ1-1 | TRBV7-5 | TGTGTCAGAAGCCAACGGGACAGGAACACTGAAGCTTTCTTT | CVRSQRDRNTEAFF
TRBD2 | NA | TRBJ2-7 | TRBV7-2 | TGTGCCAGCAGCCACCTAGCGGGGGGAGGGTATGAGCAGTACTTC | CASSHLAGGGYEQYF
NA | once | TRBJ2-3 | TRBV19 | TGTGCCAGTAGTATCTCGGGAAGCACAGATACGCAGTATTTT | CASSISGSTDTQYF
NA | NA | TRBJ2-5 | TRBV5-6 | TGTGCCAGCAGCTTCAGGAGGGTCCAAGAGACCCAGTACTTC | CASSFRRVQETQYF
NA | NA | TRBJ1-2 | TRBV15 | TGTGCCACCAGCAGAGATAAGGGGAACCGCCCTAACTATGGCTACACCTTC | CATSRDKGNRPNYGYTF
NA | NA | TRBJ1-1 | TRBV5-1 | TGCGCCAGCAGCCCGGCGGACACTGAAGCTTTCTTT | CASSPADTEAFF
NA | NA | TRBJ1-1 | TRBV19 | TGTGCCAGTAGTATAGGGGCGCTTATGAACACTGAAGCTTTCTTT | CASSIGALMNTEAFF
NA | NA | TRBJ1-5 | TRBV5-5 | TGTGCCAGCAGCTTGGAGGCAGGGGACGGTAGGCCCCAGCATTTT | CASSLEAGDGRPQHF
TRBD2 | NA | TRBJ2-7 | TRBV7-2 | TGTGCCAGCAGCTTAGAAGGGACTAGCGGGAGGAACGAGCAGTACTTC | CASSLEGTSGRNEQYF
TRBD2 | NA | TRBJ2-5 | TRBV5-1 | TGCGCCAGCAGCTCGGACCTAGCGGTTCAAGAGACCCAGTACTTC | CASSSDLAVQETQYF
NA | NA | TRBJ1-1 | TRBV4-2 | TGTGCCAGCAGCCAAGATCTAGGGAACACTGAAGCTTTCTTT | CASSQDLGNTEAFF
NA | NA | TRBJ2-7 | TRBV5-1 | TGCGCCAGCAGCTTGGGGGGAGTAGAGGACGAGCAGTACTTC | CASSLGGVEDEQYF
TRBD2 | NA | TRBJ2-7 | TRBV27 | TGTGCCAGCAGTATAGCGGGGACCTCTTACGAGCAGTACTTC | CASSIAGTSYEQYF
TRBD1 | NA | TRBJ2-7 | TRBV7-6 | TGTGCCAGCAGCCCACGTCCCGGGACAGGGAAAGGGTTCTACGAGCAGTACTTC | CASSPRPGTGKGFYEQYF
NA | few | TRBJ1-1 | TRBV5-4 | TGTGCCAGCAGCTTTCGGGGGTACACTGAAGCTTTCTTT | CASSFRGYTEAFF
NA | NA | TRBJ2-1 | TRBV5-4 | TGTGCCAGCAGCTCCCCTGGAGAACGCTACAATGAGCAGTTCTTC | CASSSPGERYNEQFF
TRBD2 | NA | TRBJ2-5 | TRBV28 | TGTGCCAGCAGTTTATGGAGCGGGAGGGCCGGAGAGACCCAGTACTTC | CASSLWSGRAGETQYF
TRBD2 | few | TRBJ2-7 | TRBV5-6 | TGTGCCAGCAGCCTCCCTACTAGCGGGAGCATCTACGAGCAGTACTTC | CASSLPTSGSIYEQYF
TRBD1 | NA | TRBJ1-2 | TRBV5-6 | TGTGCCAGCAGCTCCGGGACAGGGGGCTATGGCTACACCTTC | CASSSGTGGYGYTF
TRBD1 | NA | TRBJ2-1 | TRBV30 | TGTGCCTGGGAGACAGGGTCTGGGGGTGAGCAGTTCTTC | CAWETGSGGEQFF
NA | once | TRBJ1-2 | TRBV6-1 | TGTACCAGCAGCCTTTTAGATGGCTACACCTTC | CTSSLLDGYTF
TRBD2 | NA | TRBJ2-3 | TRBV2 | TGTGCCAGCAGTCTCTTAGCGGGAGGGGGAGATACGCAGTATTTT | CASSLLAGGGDTQYF
NA | NA | TRBJ2-1 | TRBV29-1 | TGCAGCGTTGATTGGTCGAGCTCCTACAATGAGCAGTTCTTC | CSVDWSSSYNEQFF
TRBD1 | NA | TRBJ1-1 | TRBV5-1 | TGCGCCAGCAGCTTGGACGGGACAGGGCTGAACACTGAAGCTTTCTTT | CASSLDGTGLNTEAFF
NA | NA | TRBJ1-4 | TRBV29-1 | TGCAGCGCCGGACAGACAACTAATGAAAAACTGTTTTTT | CSAGQTTNEKLFF
TRBD1 | NA | TRBJ2-5 | TRBV4-1 | TGCGCCAGCAGCCAAGGGGACAGGGAGAAGACCCAGTACTTC | CASSQGDREKTQYF
TRBD1 | once | TRBJ2-1 | TRBV5-4 | TGTGCCAGCAGCTTGGAGCCCGGGACAGGGTTCTACAATGAGCAGTTCTTC | CASSLEPGTGFYNEQFF
NA | NA | TRBJ2-7 | TRBV13 | TGTGCCAGCAGCTTAGGCCTAAACCCCGCCTACGAGCAGTACTTC | CASSLGLNPAYEQYF
TRBD2 | NA | TRBJ2-5 | TRBV30 | TGTGCCTGGAGTGTAGGGCTAGCGGGAGGGTGGGGGCAAGAGACCCAGTACTTC | CAWSVGLAGGWGQETQYF
TRBD1 | once | TRBJ1-5 | TRBV6-6 | TGTGCCAGCAGGGAGGACAGGGTGAATCAGCCCCAGCATTTT | CASREDRVNQPQHF
NA | NA | TRBJ2-1 | TRBV20-1 | TGCAGTGCTAGGAATAGGGGGGAGCAGTTCTTC | CSARNRGEQFF
NA | once | TRBJ1-2 | TRBV5-6 | TGTGCCAGCAGCACGGACAGCTGGAGCTACACCTTC | CASSTDSWSYTF
TRBD2 | NA | TRBJ2-3 | TRBV2 | TGTGCCAGCAGTCCGGGACTAGCGGTCACAGATACGCAGTATTTT | CASSPGLAVTDTQYF
TRBD2 | once | TRBJ2-5 | TRBV5-1 | TGCGCCAGCAGCTTGGATCGGATCGGGAGGGGCCAAGAGACCCAGTACTTC | CASSLDRIGRGQETQYF
TRBD1 | NA | TRBJ1-2 | TRBV11-2 | TGTGCCAGCAGCTTTCAGGGGGCGTCTAACTATGGCTACACCTTC | CASSFQGASNYGYTF
TRBD1 | NA | TRBJ1-2 | TRBV6-1 | TGTGCCAGCAACGACCCGGGACAGGGCGCCTATGGCTACACCTTC | CASNDPGQGAYGYTF
NA | once | TRBJ2-7 | TRBV13 | TGTGCCAGCAGCTCCTACAGGGACGAGCAGTACTTC | CASSSYRDEQYF
NA | NA | TRBJ1-1 | TRBV6-1 | TGTGCCAGCAGCCCACACAGGGATCATTTCTTT | CASSPHRDHFF
NA | NA | TRBJ2-4 | TRBV12-5 | TGTGCTAGTGGTTTGGTCCACTTACAGGGACGGACCAAAAACATTCAGTACTTC | CASGLVHLQGRTKNIQYF
NA | NA | TRBJ2-3 | TRBV6-4 | TGTGCCAGCAGTATTAGGGGTAACACAGATACGCAGTATTTT | CASSIRGNTDTQYF
NA | NA | TRBJ2-2 | TRBV7-6 | TGTGCCAGCAGCTTCGGTCTAGGCAACACCGGGGAGCTGTTTTTT | CASSFGLGNTGELFF
NA | NA | TRBJ1-1 | TRBV30 | TGTGCCTGGAGCCTAGGGGTGCTCGGGAACACTGAAGCTTTCTTT | CAWSLGVLGNTEAFF
TRBD1 | once | TRBJ2-7 | TRBV2 | TGTGCCAGCAGTAAGCCCCGCCGGGACAGGGGTGGGGAGCAGTACTTC | CASSKPRRDRGGEQYF